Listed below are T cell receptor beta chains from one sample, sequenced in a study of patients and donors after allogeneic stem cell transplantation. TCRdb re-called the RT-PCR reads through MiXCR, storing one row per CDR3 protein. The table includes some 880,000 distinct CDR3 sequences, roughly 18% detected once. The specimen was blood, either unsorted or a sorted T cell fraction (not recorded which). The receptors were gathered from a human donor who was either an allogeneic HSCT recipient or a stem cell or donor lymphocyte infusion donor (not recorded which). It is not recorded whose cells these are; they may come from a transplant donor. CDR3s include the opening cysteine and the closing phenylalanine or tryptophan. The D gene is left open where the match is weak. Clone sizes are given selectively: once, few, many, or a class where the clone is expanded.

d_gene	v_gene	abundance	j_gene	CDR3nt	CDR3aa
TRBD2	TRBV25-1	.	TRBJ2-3	TGTGCCAGCACTAAAGCGGGGCGCACAGATACGCAGTATTTT	CASTKAGRTDTQYF
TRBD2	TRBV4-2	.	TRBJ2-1	TGTGCCAGCAGCCAAACTAGCGGGGGGGTAGAGCAGTTCTTC	CASSQTSGGVEQFF
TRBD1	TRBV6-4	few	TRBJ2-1	TGTGCCAGCAGTGACTCATCCAGGGGGACAGTATTTAGCAATGAGCAGTTCTTC	CASSDSSRGTVFSNEQFF
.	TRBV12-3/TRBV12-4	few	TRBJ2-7	TGTGCCAGCAGTTCCGGACCCAGCAGTAGCGAGCAGTACTTC	CASSSGPSSSEQYF
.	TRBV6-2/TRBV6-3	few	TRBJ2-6	TGTGCCAGCAGCCCCGGGACTCTGGGGGCCAACGTCCTGACTTTC	CASSPGTLGANVLTF
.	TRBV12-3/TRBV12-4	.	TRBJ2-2	TGTGCCAGCAGACCCCCTGGCGTGAACACCGGGGAGCTGTTTTTT	CASRPPGVNTGELFF
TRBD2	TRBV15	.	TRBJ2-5	TGTGCCACCAGCAGAGATAAGCGGGGGGGTGAGACCCAGTACTTC	CATSRDKRGGETQYF
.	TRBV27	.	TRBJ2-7	TGTGCCAGCAGTTTACCCGGGGGCTTCGAGCAGTACTTC	CASSLPGGFEQYF
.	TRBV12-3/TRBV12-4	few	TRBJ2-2	TGTGCCAGCAGCCCATTACTTGGAGCCACCGGGGAGCTGTTTTTT	CASSPLLGATGELFF
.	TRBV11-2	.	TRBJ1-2	TGTGCCAGCAGGACCATCAGGGCACGGAACTATGGCTACACCTTC	CASRTIRARNYGYTF
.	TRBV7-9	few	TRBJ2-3	TGTGCCAGCAGCTCCGGACTCCGAGGTACAGATACGCAGTATTTT	CASSSGLRGTDTQYF
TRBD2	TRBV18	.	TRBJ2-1	TGTGCCAGCTCACCACTCTGGGGAGGGATGACTAATGAGCAGTTCTTC	CASSPLWGGMTNEQFF
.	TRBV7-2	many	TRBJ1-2	TGTGCCAGCAGCACCTCCGGGACGGACTATGGCTACACCTTC	CASSTSGTDYGYTF
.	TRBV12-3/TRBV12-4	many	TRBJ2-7	TGTGCCAGCAGTTTAGGGGCAGGGCCTACCTACGAGCAGTACTTC	CASSLGAGPTYEQYF
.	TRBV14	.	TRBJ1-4	TGTGCCAGCAGCCACGGCGAAAAACTGTTTTTT	CASSHGEKLFF
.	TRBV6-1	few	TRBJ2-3	TGTGCCAGCAGTCATAGCGGACGCACAGATACGCAGTATTTT	CASSHSGRTDTQYF
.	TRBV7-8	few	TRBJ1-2	TGTGCCAGCAACAGGTTCCGGGGGAATGTGGATGGCTACACCTTC	CASNRFRGNVDGYTF
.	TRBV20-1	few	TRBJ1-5	TGCAGTGCCTCCACGAGAGGACAGAGCAAAGAGCCCCAGCATTTT	CSASTRGQSKEPQHF
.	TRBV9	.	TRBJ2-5	TGTGCCAGCAGCGTAGGTATACTACCCCAAGAGACCCAGTACTTC	CASSVGILPQETQYF
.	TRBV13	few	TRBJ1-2	TGTGCCAGCAGCTTAGGAAAGAGAAACTATGGCTACACCTTC	CASSLGKRNYGYTF
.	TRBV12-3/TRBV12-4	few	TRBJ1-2	TGTGCCAGCAGTTTAAATGGGGAGTATGGCTACACCTTC	CASSLNGEYGYTF
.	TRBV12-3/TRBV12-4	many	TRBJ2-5	TGTGCCAGCAGGCCCGACTACGGGGAGACCCAGTACTTC	CASRPDYGETQYF
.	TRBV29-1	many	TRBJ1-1	TGCAGCGGTGGACAGTTTGGCTACACTGAAGCTTTCTTT	CSGGQFGYTEAFF
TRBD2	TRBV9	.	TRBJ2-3	TGTGCCAGCAGCGGGCTTAGCGGGGCAGATACGCAGTATTTT	CASSGLSGADTQYF
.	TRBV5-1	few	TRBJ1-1	TGCGCCAGCGTGGGAATTGGGAACACTGAAGCTTTCTTT	CASVGIGNTEAFF
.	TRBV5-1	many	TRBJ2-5	TGCGCCAGCAGCTGGGGGGTACAAGAGACCCAGTACTTC	CASSWGVQETQYF
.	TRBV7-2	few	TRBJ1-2	TGTGCCAGCACCCCCTGGGAGGGGAGATACTATGGCTACACCTTC	CASTPWEGRYYGYTF
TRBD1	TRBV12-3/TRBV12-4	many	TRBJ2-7	TGTGCCAGCTCGAGGACAGGGACCAACTACGAGCAGTACTTC	CASSRTGTNYEQYF
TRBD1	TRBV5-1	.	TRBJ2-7	TGCGCCAGCAGCTTTCGGACAGGGGGCTCCTACGAGCAGTACTTC	CASSFRTGGSYEQYF
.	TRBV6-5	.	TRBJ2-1	TGTGCCAGCAGTTATGAGGGGCGAAACTCCTACAATGAGCAGTTCTTC	CASSYEGRNSYNEQFF
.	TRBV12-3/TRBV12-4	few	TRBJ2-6	TGTGCCAGCGGGACCAGGGCTGGGGCCAACGTCCTGACTTTC	CASGTRAGANVLTF
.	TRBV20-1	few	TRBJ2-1	TGCAGTGCTAGAGATCTGAGAGCGGCCGGGATCGGGGAGCAGTTCTTC	CSARDLRAAGIGEQFF
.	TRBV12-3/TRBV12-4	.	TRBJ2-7	TGTGCCAGCAGTTCTGTAGGAGCAGGCGAGCAGTACTTC	CASSSVGAGEQYF
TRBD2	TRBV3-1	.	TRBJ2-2	TGTGCCAGCAGCCTTGTCGGCGGGAGGGCCACCGGGGAGCTGTTTTTT	CASSLVGGRATGELFF
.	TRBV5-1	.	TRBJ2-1	TGCGCCAGCAGCTTGCGAGTGGCGGGAGAGCAGTTCTTC	CASSLRVAGEQFF
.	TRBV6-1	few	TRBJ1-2	TGTGCCAGCATCCCAGGGAGTCGGGACCCCTATGGCTACACCTTC	CASIPGSRDPYGYTF
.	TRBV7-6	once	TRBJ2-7	TGTGCCAGCAGCTTAGCGCGCGGGACAGCCAGCGAGCAGTACTTC	CASSLARGTASEQYF
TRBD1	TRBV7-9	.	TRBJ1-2	TGTGCCAGCAGCTTATATACAGGGGAGCGGAATGGCTACACCTTC	CASSLYTGERNGYTF
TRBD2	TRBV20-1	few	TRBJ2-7	TGCAGTGCTAGAGACCCTAGCGGGCGCTCCTACGAGCAGTACTTC	CSARDPSGRSYEQYF
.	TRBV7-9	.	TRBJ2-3	TGTGCCAGCAGCACGCTAAAGGGGATAGATACGCAGTATTTT	CASSTLKGIDTQYF
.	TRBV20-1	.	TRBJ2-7	TGCAGTGCTAGGGATGCCCGGGCTACCTACGAGCAGTACTTC	CSARDARATYEQYF
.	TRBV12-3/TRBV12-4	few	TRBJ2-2	TGCCTATCGAGGTTTTCAAGGACCGGGGAGCTGTTTTTT	CLSRFSRTGELFF
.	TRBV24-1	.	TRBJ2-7	TGTGCCACCAGTGGCGACCCAGGCTACGAGCAGTACTTC	CATSGDPGYEQYF
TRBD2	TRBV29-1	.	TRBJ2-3	TGCAGCGCCACAGGACTAGCGGGGGGTCCCACAGATGCGCAGTATTTT	CSATGLAGGPTDAQYF
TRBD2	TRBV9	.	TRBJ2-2	TGTGCCAGCAGCACTAGAGCGGGAGGGCCCACCGGGGAGCTGTTTTTT	CASSTRAGGPTGELFF
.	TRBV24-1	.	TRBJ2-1	TGTGCCACCAGTGGGACTATGTTTGAGCAGTTCTTC	CATSGTMFEQFF
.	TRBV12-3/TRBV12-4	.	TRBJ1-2	TGTGCCAGCAGTTCCGACAGCATCTATGGCTACACCTTC	CASSSDSIYGYTF
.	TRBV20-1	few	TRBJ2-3	TGCAGTGCTGCCGGACAGCCAGATACGCAGTATTTT	CSAAGQPDTQYF